This T cell receptor (beta chain) was sequenced in a study of Ad26.COV2.S vaccination and SARS-CoV-2 variants. TCRdb's table, derived via immunoSEQ multiplex PCR, lists solely in-frame clones and lacks some. The data contain fewer than 400,000 clones, around four fifths of them singletons. Findings of the study overall: Breadth measured for non-spike TCRs was similar across vaccine and placebo recipients.

As to treatment: some 19 received Ad26.COV2.S at low or high dose, single or two shots; roughly 5 received placebo; per-sample allocation not given. Day 63 after the first injection of vaccine or placebo was the sampling time. Between the trimmed V and J ends, which lost 0 bases and 2 bases, there was a span of 17 bases. Germline V lookup: CDR1 MGHRA, CDR2 YSYEKL. This CDR3 has 17 amino acids. Concerning this clone: Its antigen is undetermined.

V usage is TRBV4-1 and J usage is TRBJ2-7; D gene ambiguous. The sample consisted of peripheral blood, taken in a trial of Ad26.COV2.S vaccine versus placebo. This TCR came from a person between 18 and 59 years old who received the Ad26.COV2.S COVID-19 vaccine or a placebo. The CDR3 is CASSQEPPRQAAYEQYF. The CDR3 coding sequence is TGCGCCAGCAGCCAAGAACCCCCCCGGCAGGCGGCCTACGAGCAGTACTTC.